Listed below are T cell receptor beta chains from one sample, sequenced in a study of shared clonotypes between healthy human individuals. Method: immunoSEQ multiplex PCR; TCRdb's copy keeps in-frame clones and lacks some. Here the sample spans around 1.9 million clones, 85% to 95% being singletons. The sample consisted of naive CD8+ T cells from PBMCs. The source of these receptors is a man in his late teens or twenties in good health. Some clones in this sample may be carry-over from other donors' samples. CDR3s include the opening cysteine and the closing phenylalanine or tryptophan.

V	CDR3
TRBV2	CASSERGQDEQFF
TRBV28	CASSLYRTGGGADTQYF
TRBV7-6	CASSLDSSSYNEQFF
TRBV15	CATSRAGGPYEQYF
TRBV28	CASTEFSNQPQHF
TRBV19	CASSIILRGYTF
TRBV27	CASSLYVQGDEAFF
TRBV28	CASSPQGFNYGYTF
TRBV19	CASSHPGTGVIGVDYGYTF
TRBV29-1	CSVESGDTGELFF
TRBV2	CASGYLYNEQFF
TRBV5-6	CASSRPVWEGVFNNEQFF
TRBV6-5	CASSYSIAGPYEQYF
TRBV7-9	CASSLAQRTKNYGYTF
TRBV29-1	CSVSGTGFAGELFF
TRBV28	CASSFYGKSYEQYF
TRBV19	CASSAEEDGYTF
TRBV9	CASSPVPGELFF
TRBV27	CASSLWGAGVHGYTF
TRBV25-1	CASSEPSEESTDTQYF
TRBV9	CASSLSNNEQFF
TRBV9	CASSAGDGAVYEQYF
TRBV4-1	CASSQEKRQYF
TRBV27	CASSLMGAPGNEQFF
TRBV28	CASSNLASQETQYF
TRBV10-3	CAISDLLQGVYGYTF
TRBV27	CASSDRNTEAFF
TRBV9	CASSVGYSGYEQYF
TRBV13	CASSLDAAGVRNEQFF
TRBV10-2	CASATGGEQYF
TRBV6-5	CASSYETGGRSPLHF
TRBV2	CASTRGASGTYNEQFF
TRBV5-1	CASSLNRRTSALGQFF
TRBV4-2	CASSQGLDREAFF
TRBV9	CASSVEGQGFYEQYF
TRBV7-9	CASSYPLRTANTGELFF
TRBV19	CAARASRDTIYF